This T cell receptor (beta chain) appears in the sequencing data of a study of T cell clonotyping in hematopoietic cell transplantation. Findings and limits, study-wide: Few recipient clonotypes overlapped donors; over 97% were de novo at given depth.

Specified time point: recipient sample about 28 days before transplant, after cytoreduction. Only in-frame clones appear in the TCRdb table, and some are missing; sequencing was by immunoSEQ multiplex PCR. This sample carries about 80,000 clones, 90% to 96% of them seen once, and the ten largest clones take 1.5% to 2%. In the case of this clone: Antigen unknown.

Looked up from germline, CDR1 is SQVTM and CDR2 is ANQGSEA. Trimming took off 6 bases at V and 5 bases at J, with 8 bases between the two ends. The length of the CDR3 is 11 residues. Material: peripheral blood mononuclear cells, obtained before stem cell transplant. The receptor comes from a woman aged 45-65 years with acute myeloid leukemia. Some clones in this sample may be carry-over from other donors' samples. The V and J genes are TRBV29-1 and TRBJ2-1, with a weak D call TRBD1 (5 bases). The DNA for the CDR3 is TGCAGCGTCCGGACAAACAATGAGCAGTTCTTC. Residues: CSVRTNNEQFF.